Reported below is one TCR beta chain. Profiling relied on immunoSEQ multiplex PCR, and the TCRdb table lists in-frame clones only, not all of them. This table holds 65,000 to 90,000 clones, 80% to 90% found once. Germline values: CDR1 ENHRY, CDR2 SYGVKD. Trimming left V 8 bases short and J 7 bases short, with 15 bases between. This CDR3 has 13 residues. The data were taken from a study of blood T cell repertoires in COVID-19. Across the whole study: Nucleic acid was either cDNA or gDNA, and it came from T cells, B-cell-depleted T cells, or PBMCs.

The chain links TRBV10-3 to TRBJ2-1; D possibly corresponds to TRBD2 (7 bases). The sequence derives from a man over 45 with acute or convalescent COVID-19. Sequencing used peripheral blood. The CDR3 loop reads CAIGGTSVNEQFF. The CDR3 coding sequence is TGTGCCATCGGGGGCACTAGCGTTAATGAGCAGTTCTTC.